The clone carrying this T cell receptor beta chain occurred a few times. Its antigen remains unknown. These data are taken from a study of regulatory T cells in long-lasting Graves disease. Findings and limits, study-wide: Owing to a sample size that was small, accuracy may have been reduced. Persistent disease exhibited a predilection for TRBV28, TRBJ1-2 and TRBJ2-5. Persistent patients shared more public clonotypes (2,741) than new patients (about 930).

HTBI primers from iRepertoire and Arm-PCR of CDR3 regions yielded the TCR beta libraries. MiXCR, run by TCRdb on the multiplex PCR reads, gives a single entry per CDR3 protein. The table lists a few hundred thousand distinct CDR3 sequences, 22% of them singletons, with about 61% in the top ten. Time point given: persistent/refractory GD, antithyroid drugs over 5 years with positive TRAb. After RNA was extracted from PBMCs, the TCR library was made from it. The CDR3 sequence is 14 residues long. The V end lost 0 bases, the J end lost 4 bases, and 7 bases lay between the germline ends. Germline assignment: CDR1 SGDLS and CDR2 YYNGEE.

Here the sequenced sample was peripheral blood mononuclear cells (PBMCs), taken when the disease was refractory, from a patient treated with antithyroid drugs. The TCR originated in a female donor with Graves disease. The J gene is TRBJ2-2, the V gene TRBV9; D perhaps matches TRBD1 (5 bases). The CDR3 DNA is TGTGCCAGCAGCGTAGTTACAGGCACCGGGGAGCTGTTTTTT. This translates into CASSVVTGTGELFF.